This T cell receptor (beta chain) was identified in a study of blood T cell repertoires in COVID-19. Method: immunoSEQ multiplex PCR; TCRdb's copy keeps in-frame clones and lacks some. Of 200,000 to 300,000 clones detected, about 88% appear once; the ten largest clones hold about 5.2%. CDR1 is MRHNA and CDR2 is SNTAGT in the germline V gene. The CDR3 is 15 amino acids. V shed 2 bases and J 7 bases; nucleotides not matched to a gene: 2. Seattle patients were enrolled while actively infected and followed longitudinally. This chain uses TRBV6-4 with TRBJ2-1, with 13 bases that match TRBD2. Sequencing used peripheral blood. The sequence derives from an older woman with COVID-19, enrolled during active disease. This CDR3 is CASSDPGLAGNEQFF. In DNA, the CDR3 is TGTGCCAGCAGTGACCCGGGACTAGCGGGAAATGAGCAGTTCTTC.